This TCR beta chain was documented in a study of blood T cell repertoires in COVID-19. Study information: COVID-19 samples, acute and convalescent, were from the United States, Italy and Spain. In each case, the material was cDNA or gDNA derived from T cells, B-cell-depleted T cells, or PBMCs.

Authors' methods: Estimation of nucleated cell counts was performed using reference gene primer amplification. Clones were sequenced by immunoSEQ multiplex PCR, and TCRdb holds only the in-frame ones, with some missing. For V, J and clone size, that table is used; D and trimming come from the DNA. This sample has about 110,000 clones; 65% to 80% occur once, and the top ten carry 6% to 8%. CDR1 is MDHEN, CDR2 SYDVKM, per germline. Unmatched junction bases numbered 10, after V lost 8 bases and J lost 6 bases. The CDR3 length is 13 residues. This clone was detected a few times. The chain carries TRBV28 and TRBJ2-7, with 7 bases matching TRBD1. The clonotype was recovered from a woman in her sixties with acute or convalescent COVID-19. What was sequenced was peripheral blood. The DNA for the CDR3 is TGTGCCAGCTTTCCCCGACAGGGCCCCGAGCAGTACTTC. Amino acids: CASFPRQGPEQYF. The entire variable domain, with the rest obtained from reference TRBV28 and TRBJ2-7, is as follows: DVKVTQSSRYLVKRTGEKVFLECVQDMDHENMFWYRQDPGLGLRLIYFSYDVKMKEKGDIPEGYSVSREKKERFSLILESASTNQTSMYLCASFPRQGPEQYFGPGTRLTVT.